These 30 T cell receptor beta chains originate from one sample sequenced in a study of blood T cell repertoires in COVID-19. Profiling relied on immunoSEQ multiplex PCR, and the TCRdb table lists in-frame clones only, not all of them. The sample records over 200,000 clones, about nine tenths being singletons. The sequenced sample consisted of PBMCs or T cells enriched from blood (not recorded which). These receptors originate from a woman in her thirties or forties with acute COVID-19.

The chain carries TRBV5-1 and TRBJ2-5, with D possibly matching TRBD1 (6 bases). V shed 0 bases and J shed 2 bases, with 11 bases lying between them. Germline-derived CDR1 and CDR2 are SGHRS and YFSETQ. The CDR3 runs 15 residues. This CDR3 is CASSLAGQRQETQYF. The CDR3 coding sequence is TGCGCCAGCAGCTTGGCCGGACAGAGACAAGAGACCCAGTACTTC. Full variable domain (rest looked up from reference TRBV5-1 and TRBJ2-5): KAGVTQTPRYLIKTRGQQVTLSCSPISGHRSVSWYQQTPGQGLQFLFEYFSETQRNKGNFPGRFSGRQFSNSRSEMNVSTLELGDSALYLCASSLAGQRQETQYFGPGTRLLVL.

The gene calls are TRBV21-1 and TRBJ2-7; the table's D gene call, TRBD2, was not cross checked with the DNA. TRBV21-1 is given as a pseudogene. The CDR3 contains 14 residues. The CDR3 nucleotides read TGTGCCAGCAGCAAAGGTAAGGGAGTCTACGAGCAGTACGTC. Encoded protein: CASSKGKGVYEQYV.

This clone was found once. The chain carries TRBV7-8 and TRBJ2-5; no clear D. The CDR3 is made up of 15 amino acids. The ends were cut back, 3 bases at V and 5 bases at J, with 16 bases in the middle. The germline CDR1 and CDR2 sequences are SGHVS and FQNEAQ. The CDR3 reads CASSFFGSAGETQYF. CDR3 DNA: TGTGCCAGCAGCTTCTTCGGGTCCGCCGGGGAGACCCAGTACTTC.

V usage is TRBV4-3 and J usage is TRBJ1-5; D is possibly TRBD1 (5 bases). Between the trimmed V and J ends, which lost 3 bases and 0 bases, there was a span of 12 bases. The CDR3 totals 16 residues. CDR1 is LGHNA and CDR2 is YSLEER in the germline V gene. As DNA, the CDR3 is TGCGCCAGCAGCCAGTTCAGGGAGGTTAGCAATCAGCCCCAGCATTTT. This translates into CASSQFREVSNQPQHF.

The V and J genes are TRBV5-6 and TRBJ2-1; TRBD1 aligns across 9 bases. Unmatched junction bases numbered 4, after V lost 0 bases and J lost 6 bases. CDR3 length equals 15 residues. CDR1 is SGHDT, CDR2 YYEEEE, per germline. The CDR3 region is CASSLGRDRVNEQFF. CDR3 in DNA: TGTGCCAGCAGCTTGGGCCGGGACAGGGTCAATGAGCAGTTCTTC. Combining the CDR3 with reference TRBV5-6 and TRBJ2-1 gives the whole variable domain DAGVTQSPTHLIKTRGQQVTLRCSPKSGHDTVSWYQQALGQGPQFIFQYYEEEERQRGNFPDRFSGHQFPNYSSELNVNALLLGDSALYLCASSLGRDRVNEQFFGPGTRLTVL.

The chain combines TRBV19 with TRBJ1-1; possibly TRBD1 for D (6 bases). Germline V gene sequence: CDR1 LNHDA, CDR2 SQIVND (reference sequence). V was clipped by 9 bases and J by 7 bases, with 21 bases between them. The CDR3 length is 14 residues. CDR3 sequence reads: CASRSGVGAFEAFF. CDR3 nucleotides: TGTGCCAGCAGGAGTGGAGTGGGGGCGTTTGAAGCTTTCTTT.

CDR3 nucleotide sequence: TGTGCCAGCAGCTTAGTGGGAGCGGGGGCGGGAGAGCAGTACTTC. It is translated as CASSLVGAGAGEQYF. The chain employs TRBV7-2 and TRBJ2-7, with TRBD2 matching 8 bases. Germline CDR1 and CDR2: SGHTA and FQGNSA. This CDR3 spans 15 amino acids. Losses at the gene ends were 1 base for V and 7 bases for J; bases not matched to a gene: 9.

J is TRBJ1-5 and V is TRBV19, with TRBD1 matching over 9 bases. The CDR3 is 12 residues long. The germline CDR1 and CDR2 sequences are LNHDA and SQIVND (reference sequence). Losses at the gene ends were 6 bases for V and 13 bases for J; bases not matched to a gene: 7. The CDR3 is CASSVGQGRQHF. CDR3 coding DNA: TGTGCCAGTAGCGTGGGACAGGGTCGTCAGCATTTT.

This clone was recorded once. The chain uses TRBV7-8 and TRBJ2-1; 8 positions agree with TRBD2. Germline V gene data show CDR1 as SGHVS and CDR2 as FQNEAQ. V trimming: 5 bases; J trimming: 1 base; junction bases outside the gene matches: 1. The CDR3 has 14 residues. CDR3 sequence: CASSRGGSYNEQFF. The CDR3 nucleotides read TGTGCCAGCAGCCGGGGGGGTTCCTACAATGAGCAGTTCTTC.

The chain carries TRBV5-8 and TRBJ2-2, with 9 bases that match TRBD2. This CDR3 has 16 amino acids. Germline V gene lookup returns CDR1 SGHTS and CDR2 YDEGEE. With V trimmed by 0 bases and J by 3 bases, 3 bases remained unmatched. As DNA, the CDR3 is TGTGCCAGCAGCTTGGGCCTAGCGGGGTACACCGGGGAGCTGTTTTTT. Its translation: CASSLGLAGYTGELFF.

The CDR3 region has the DNA TGTGCCAGCAGTTACGGACTAGTGGCAGATACGCAGTATTTT. Translated, it gives CASSYGLVADTQYF. This chain links TRBV6-5 with TRBJ2-3, with 7 bases matching TRBD2. The CDR3 loop spans 14 amino acids. Germline V lookup: CDR1 MNHEY, CDR2 SVGAGI. Trimming cost V 2 bases and J 4 bases; bases outside gene matches: 3.

The CDR3 DNA follows: TGTGCCAGCAGCCGGACAGGGAACTACGAGCAGTACGTC. It is translated as CASSRTGNYEQYV. The rearrangement joins TRBV5-8 to TRBJ2-7, with 8 bases identical to TRBD1. Germline V gene sequence: CDR1 SGHTS, CDR2 YDEGEE. V lost 4 bases, J lost 3 bases, and 3 bases stayed unmatched. The CDR3 loop spans 13 amino acids.

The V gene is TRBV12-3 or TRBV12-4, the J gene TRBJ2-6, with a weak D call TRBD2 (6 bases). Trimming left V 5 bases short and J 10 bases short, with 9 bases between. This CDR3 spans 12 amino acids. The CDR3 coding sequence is TGTGCCAGCAGTCGCGGAGGGAACGTCCTGACTTTC. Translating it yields CASSRGGNVLTF.

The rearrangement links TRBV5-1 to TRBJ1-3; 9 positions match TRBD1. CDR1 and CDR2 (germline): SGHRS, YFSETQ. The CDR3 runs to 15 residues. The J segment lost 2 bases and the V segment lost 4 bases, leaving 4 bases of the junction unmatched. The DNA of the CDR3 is TGCGCCAGCAGCCGACAGGGGGACGCTGGAAACACCATATATTTT. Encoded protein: CASSRQGDAGNTIYF.

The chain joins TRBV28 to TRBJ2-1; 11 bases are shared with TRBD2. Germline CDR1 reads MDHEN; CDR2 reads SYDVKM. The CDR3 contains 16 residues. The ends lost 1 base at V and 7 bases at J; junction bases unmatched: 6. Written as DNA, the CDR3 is TGTGCCAGCAGTTTATTTAGCGGGAGGGTCCGGAATGAGCAGTTCTTC. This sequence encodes CASSLFSGRVRNEQFF.

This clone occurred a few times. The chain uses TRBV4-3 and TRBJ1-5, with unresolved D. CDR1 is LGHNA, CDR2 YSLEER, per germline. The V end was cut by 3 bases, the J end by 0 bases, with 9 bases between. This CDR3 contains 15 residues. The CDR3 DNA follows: TGCGCCAGCAGCCAGAGCATATATAGCAATCAGCCCCAGCATTTT. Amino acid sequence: CASSQSIYSNQPQHF.

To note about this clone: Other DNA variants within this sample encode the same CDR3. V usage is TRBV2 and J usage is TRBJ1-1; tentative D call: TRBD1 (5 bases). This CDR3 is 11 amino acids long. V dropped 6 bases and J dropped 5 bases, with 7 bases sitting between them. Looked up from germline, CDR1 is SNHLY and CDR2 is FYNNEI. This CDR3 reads CASRAGTEAFF. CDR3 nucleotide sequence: TGTGCCAGCAGGGCAGGGACTGAAGCTTTCTTT.

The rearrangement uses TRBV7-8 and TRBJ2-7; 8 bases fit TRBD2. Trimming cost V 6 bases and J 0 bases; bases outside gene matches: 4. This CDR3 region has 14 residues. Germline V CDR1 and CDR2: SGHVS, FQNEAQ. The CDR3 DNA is TGTGCCAGCAGTGAGCGGGGGAACTCCTACGAGCAGTACTTC. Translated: CASSERGNSYEQYF.

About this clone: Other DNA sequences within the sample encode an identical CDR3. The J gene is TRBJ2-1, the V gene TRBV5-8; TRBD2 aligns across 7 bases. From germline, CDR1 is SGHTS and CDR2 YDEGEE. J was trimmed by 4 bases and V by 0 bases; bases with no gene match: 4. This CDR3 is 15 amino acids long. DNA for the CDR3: TGTGCCAGCAGCTTGGGCCTAGCGGAATACAATGAGCAGTTCTTC. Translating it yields CASSLGLAEYNEQFF.

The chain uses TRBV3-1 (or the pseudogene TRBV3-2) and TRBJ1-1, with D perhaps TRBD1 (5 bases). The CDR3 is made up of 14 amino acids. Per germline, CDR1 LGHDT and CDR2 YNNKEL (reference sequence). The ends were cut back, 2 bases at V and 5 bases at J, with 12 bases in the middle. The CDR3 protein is CASSQLGVLTEAFF. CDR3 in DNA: TGTGCCAGCAGCCAATTAGGGGTTCTGACTGAAGCTTTCTTT.

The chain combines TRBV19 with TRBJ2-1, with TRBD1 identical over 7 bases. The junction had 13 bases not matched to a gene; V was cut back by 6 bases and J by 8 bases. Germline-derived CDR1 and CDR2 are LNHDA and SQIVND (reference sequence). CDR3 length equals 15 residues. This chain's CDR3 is CASRALGDSPHEQFF. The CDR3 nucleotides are TGTGCCAGTAGGGCATTAGGGGACAGCCCCCATGAGCAGTTCTTC.

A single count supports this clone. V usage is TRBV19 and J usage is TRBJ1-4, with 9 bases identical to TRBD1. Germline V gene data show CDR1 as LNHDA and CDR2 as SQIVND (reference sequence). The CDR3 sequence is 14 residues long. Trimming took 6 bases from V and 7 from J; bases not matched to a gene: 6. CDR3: CASRGQGWGEKLFF. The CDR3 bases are TGTGCCAGTAGGGGACAGGGCTGGGGTGAAAAACTGTTTTTT.

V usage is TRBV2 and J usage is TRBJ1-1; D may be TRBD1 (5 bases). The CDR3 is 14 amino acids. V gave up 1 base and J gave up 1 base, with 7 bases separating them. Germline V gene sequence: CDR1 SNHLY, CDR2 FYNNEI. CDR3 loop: CASSEGGRNTEAFF. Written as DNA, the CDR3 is TGTGCCAGCAGTGAAGGGGGCAGGAACACTGAAGCTTTCTTT.

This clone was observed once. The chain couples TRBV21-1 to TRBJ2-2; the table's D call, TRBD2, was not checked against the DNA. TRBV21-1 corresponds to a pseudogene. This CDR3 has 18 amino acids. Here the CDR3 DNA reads TGTGCCAGCAGCAAAGAGCTACTAGCGGGGGTGAACACCGGGGAGCTGTTTTTT. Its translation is CASSKELLAGVNTGELFF.

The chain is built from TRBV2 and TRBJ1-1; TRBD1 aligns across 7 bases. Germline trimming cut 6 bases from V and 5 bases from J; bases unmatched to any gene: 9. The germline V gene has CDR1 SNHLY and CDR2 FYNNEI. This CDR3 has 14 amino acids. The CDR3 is CASRETGRLTEAFF. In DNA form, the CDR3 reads TGTGCCAGCAGAGAGACAGGGAGATTGACTGAAGCTTTCTTT.

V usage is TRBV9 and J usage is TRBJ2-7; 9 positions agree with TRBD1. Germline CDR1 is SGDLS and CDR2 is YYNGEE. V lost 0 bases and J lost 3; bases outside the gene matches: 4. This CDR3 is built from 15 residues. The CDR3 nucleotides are TGTGCCAGCAGCGTAGGCAAGGACAGGGGCTACGAGCAGTACTTC. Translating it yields CASSVGKDRGYEQYF.

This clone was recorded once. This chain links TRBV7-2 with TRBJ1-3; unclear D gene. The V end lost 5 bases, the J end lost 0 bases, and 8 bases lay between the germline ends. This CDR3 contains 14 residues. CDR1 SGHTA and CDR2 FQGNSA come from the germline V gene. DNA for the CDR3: TGTGCCAGCAGCCCCGGGTACTCTGGAAACACCATATATTTT. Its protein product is CASSPGYSGNTIYF.

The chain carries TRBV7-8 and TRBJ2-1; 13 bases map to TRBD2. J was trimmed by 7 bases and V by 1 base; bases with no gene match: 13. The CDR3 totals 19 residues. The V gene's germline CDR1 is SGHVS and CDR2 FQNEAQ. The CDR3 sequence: CASSLGQLAGGRGRNEQFF. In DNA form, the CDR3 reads TGTGCCAGCAGCTTAGGTCAACTAGCGGGGGGGCGGGGTAGGAATGAGCAGTTCTTC.

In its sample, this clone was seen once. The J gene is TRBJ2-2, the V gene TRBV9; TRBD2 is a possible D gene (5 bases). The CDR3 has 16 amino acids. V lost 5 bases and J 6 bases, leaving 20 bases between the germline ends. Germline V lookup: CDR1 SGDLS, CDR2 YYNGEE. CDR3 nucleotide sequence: TGTGCCAGCAGGGAGAAGGGTCCGAGGGATCCCGGGGAGCTGTTTTTT. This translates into CASREKGPRDPGELFF.

CDR3 DNA: TGTGCCAGCATGCCTCGGGTTCAAGAGACCCAGTACTTC. It specifies CASMPRVQETQYF. The chain combines TRBV25-1 with TRBJ2-5, with D uncertain. The V gene lost 7 bases and the J gene lost 2 bases, with 11 bases spanning the gap. The CDR3 is made up of 13 amino acids. Germline CDR1 is MGHDK and CDR2 is SYGVNS.